The next 20 T cell receptor beta chains were all read from a single sample in a study of TIL therapy for anti-PD-1-resistant metastatic lung cancer (dated by TCRdb to the early 2020s). The intended sense of this specimen's time point label: pre-treatment sample, taken before nivolumab and TIL therapy. TCR beta CDR3 regions were amplified from genomic DNA by bias-controlled multiplex PCR with the immunoSEQ v3 hsTCRB kit. TCRdb retrieved this table from immuneACCESS and kept in-frame rearrangements only. Not all clones are present; in checked studies, unresolved V genes account for under half, and no reason is known for the remainder. This sample gives 35,000 or so clones in total; less than 75% of them show up just once. About 5.7% of the sample goes to the ten largest clones. The sequenced sample was blood, obtained at baseline. Source of these receptors: a person aged 25-85 years with non-small cell lung cancer.

This clone was recorded a few times. The rearrangement joins TRBV7-2 to TRBJ2-7; weak D call: TRBD2 (6 bases). Trimming removed 6 bases from V and 4 bases from J, with 19 bases in between. The germline gives CDR1 SGHTA, CDR2 FQGNSA. The CDR3 loop spans 15 amino acids. CDR3 DNA sequence: TGTGCCAGCAGAATTCTCGGACTATCGAATTACGAGCAGTACTTC. Translated: CASRILGLSNYEQYF.

The chain carries TRBV21-1 and TRBJ1-2; the table names TRBD1, a call not compared with the DNA. TRBV21-1 is a listed pseudogene. The CDR3 is 14 amino acids. For the CDR3, the DNA is TGTGCCAGCAGCAAACGGGGACAGAACTATGGCTACACCTTC. Translation gives CASSKRGQNYGYTF.

The table lists this clone with a few counts. The rearrangement joins TRBV19 to TRBJ1-1; the match to TRBD1 covers 9 bases. This CDR3 has 15 residues. CDR1 is LNHDA and CDR2 is SQIVND in the germline V gene (reference sequence). Germline trimming cut 3 bases from V and 5 bases from J; bases unmatched to any gene: 7. The CDR3 protein is CASSISGTGYTEAFF. In DNA, the CDR3 is TGTGCCAGTAGTATCTCCGGGACAGGGTATACTGAAGCTTTCTTT.

The CDR3 sequence: CASSVGFGGTYEQYF. DNA of the CDR3: TGTGCCAGCAGCGTAGGGTTCGGGGGAACCTACGAGCAGTACTTC. The chain links TRBV9 to TRBJ2-7, with D tentatively TRBD2 (6 bases). The germline V gene encodes CDR1 SGDLS and CDR2 YYNGEE. The CDR3 contains 15 residues. The ends were cut back, 0 bases at V and 2 bases at J, with 12 bases in the middle.

The chain carries TRBV5-4 and TRBJ1-1; 9 nucleotides match TRBD1. Germline CDR1 reads SGHNT; CDR2 reads YYREEE (reference sequence). The J segment lost 5 bases and the V segment lost 4 bases, leaving 9 bases of the junction unmatched. This CDR3 has 15 residues. CDR3 loop: CASSTVTGGFTEAFF. The CDR3 region has the DNA TGTGCCAGCAGCACCGTTACAGGGGGCTTTACTGAAGCTTTCTTT.

The chain recombines TRBV6-5 with TRBJ2-7; D may be TRBD1 or TRBD2 (6 bases each). The CDR3 runs 15 residues. Germline assignment: CDR1 MNHEY and CDR2 SVGAGI. V lost 0 bases to trimming and J lost 4 bases, with 13 bases between them. CDR3 loop: CASSYSRGDPYEQYF. For the CDR3, the DNA is TGTGCCAGCAGTTACTCGAGGGGGGACCCATACGAGCAGTACTTC.

This clone was picked up a small number of times. This chain connects TRBV9 to TRBJ1-5; D not certain. V lost 0 bases and J 6 bases, leaving 10 bases between the germline ends. Per the germline V gene, CDR1 is SGDLS and CDR2 is YYNGEE. This CDR3 comprises 14 residues. CDR3 nucleotides: TGTGCCAGCAGCGTAGGCAGGATGGGTCAGCCCCAGCATTTT. Amino acids: CASSVGRMGQPQHF.

J is TRBJ1-1 and V is TRBV4-3; TRBD1 is a possible D gene (5 bases). The V end was cut by 3 bases, the J end by 10 bases, with 21 bases between. There are 15 residues in the CDR3. The germline CDR1 and CDR2 sequences are LGHNA and YSLEER. CDR3 protein: CASSQGTGTPKGAFF. The CDR3 coding sequence is TGCGCCAGCAGCCAGGGAACCGGGACCCCCAAGGGAGCTTTCTTT.

V gene TRBV5-8 combines with J gene TRBJ2-5; D is unresolved. Germline loops: CDR1 SGHTS, CDR2 YDEGEE. This CDR3 is built from 12 residues. V was trimmed by 5 bases and J by 4 bases, leaving 9 bases between them. CDR3 residues: CASRLRRETQYF. CDR3 bases: TGTGCCAGCAGGCTCAGACGAGAGACCCAGTACTTC.

This rearrangement joins TRBV4-3 to TRBJ2-1; D is possibly TRBD1 or TRBD2 (5 bases each). Deletions cut 4 bases from V and 8 bases from J, with 21 bases between. Germline V lookup: CDR1 LGHNA, CDR2 YSLEER. The CDR3 is 16 residues long. The DNA for the CDR3 is TGCGCCAGCAGCCGAGCCGGGACGACCATAGGCGATGAGCAGTTCTTC. Translated, it gives CASSRAGTTIGDEQFF.

The rearrangement uses TRBV19 and TRBJ1-1; D is ambiguous. Germline V CDR1 and CDR2: LNHDA, SQIVND (reference sequence). Trimming left V 6 bases short and J 5 bases short, with 22 bases between. The CDR3 totals 16 residues. The CDR3 here is CASSPFKTFPRTEAFF. The CDR3 coding sequence is TGTGCCAGTAGCCCCTTCAAGACATTTCCTCGAACTGAAGCTTTCTTT.

This clone appeared a few times. V and J are TRBV7-2 and TRBJ1-1; a weak D match, TRBD1 (5 bases). The V gene lost 1 base and the J gene lost 11 bases, with 8 bases spanning the gap. Germline-derived CDR1 and CDR2 are SGHTA and FQGNSA. CDR3 length equals 11 residues. The CDR3 here is CASSLGGLAFF. The CDR3 coding sequence is TGTGCCAGCAGCTTAGGGGGCTTGGCTTTCTTT.

This chain uses TRBV11-2 with TRBJ2-7, with 10 bases lining up with TRBD2. The CDR3 runs to 16 residues. The germline V gene encodes CDR1 SGHAT and CDR2 FQNNGV. The V gene end was trimmed by 5 bases and the J gene end by 6 bases; junction bases not matched to a gene: 13. This CDR3 is CASSPFLAGASLEQYF. CDR3 nucleotides: TGTGCCAGCAGCCCGTTCCTAGCGGGGGCCTCCCTCGAGCAGTACTTC.

The chain recombines TRBV5-1 with TRBJ1-1; TRBD1 is a possible D gene (6 bases). The V end was cut by 0 bases, the J end by 4 bases, with 10 bases between. This CDR3 is built from 14 residues. The germline CDR1 and CDR2 sequences are SGHRS and YFSETQ. This CDR3 reads CASSLAQGTTEAFF. The CDR3 DNA follows: TGCGCCAGCAGCTTGGCTCAGGGGACCACTGAAGCTTTCTTT.

The V call is TRBV18, the J call TRBJ2-1, with TRBD2 matching 12 bases. The CDR3 extends over 18 amino acids. V dropped 6 bases and J dropped 4; count of bases not matched to a gene: 13. CDR1 KGHSH and CDR2 LQKENI come from the germline V gene. The CDR3 DNA sequence: TGTGCCAGCTCCGATATTCTAGCGGGAGGGGGATCATACAATGAGCAGTTCTTC. It yields the protein CASSDILAGGGSYNEQFF.

J is TRBJ2-5 and V is TRBV28; 7 bases agree with TRBD2. This CDR3 region has 18 residues. The germline V gene encodes CDR1 MDHEN and CDR2 SYDVKM. After removal of 2 bases from V and 2 bases from J, the junction contained 14 bases not matched to a gene. This CDR3 is CASSLGIVIGGGQETQYF. The CDR3 coding sequence is TGTGCCAGCAGTTTAGGCATCGTAATAGGCGGGGGTCAAGAGACCCAGTACTTC.

V usage is TRBV5-1 and J usage is TRBJ2-5; 7 bases are a match to TRBD1. Germline V lookup: CDR1 SGHRS, CDR2 YFSETQ. This CDR3 is built from 14 residues. Trimming cost V 3 bases and J 4 bases; bases outside gene matches: 6. The CDR3 spells CASSWDRPRETQYF. The CDR3 DNA reads TGCGCCAGCAGCTGGGACAGACCAAGAGAGACCCAGTACTTC.

This clone came up once. The chain uses TRBV7-8 and TRBJ2-2; the D gene is possibly TRBD1 (5 bases). CDR3 length: 14 residues. The V end lost 5 bases, the J end lost 5 bases, and 12 bases lay between the germline ends. CDR1 and CDR2 from the germline V gene are SGHVS and FQNEAQ. CDR3 in DNA: TGTGCCAGCAGCCTTTTGACAGCTACCGGGGAGCTGTTTTTT. Protein product: CASSLLTATGELFF.

The chain couples TRBV9 to TRBJ2-3; TRBD1 or TRBD2 may be the D gene (5 bases each). The CDR3 runs to 13 residues. V gave up 4 bases and J gave up 10 bases, with 16 bases separating them. The V gene's germline CDR1 is SGDLS and CDR2 YYNGEE. The CDR3 nucleotides read TGTGCCAGCAGCCAACTAGGGGCTCAGGCGCAGTATTTT. It yields the protein CASSQLGAQAQYF.

This chain uses TRBV18 with TRBJ2-1, with 7 positions matching TRBD2. CDR1 is KGHSH, CDR2 LQKENI, per germline. This CDR3 is 16 amino acids long. V gave up 2 bases and J gave up 2 bases; unmatched junction bases: 6. CDR3 amino acids: CASSPRTRVAYNEQFF. The CDR3 bases are TGTGCCAGCTCACCAAGGACTAGAGTAGCCTACAATGAGCAGTTCTTC.